Following are 23 T cell receptor beta chains from one sample sequenced in a study of T-cell memory formation after mild COVID-19. TCRdb reprocessed the 5' RACE reads via MiXCR and lists one record per CDR3 protein. The profile shows 450,000 to 650,000 distinct CDR3 sequences, 20% of them singletons. Sequencing input: PBMCs or a T cell subset sorted from them (not recorded which). Receptors originate from an adult woman who had mild COVID-19 (a few samples of this study predate the infection). Cell type and time point are not known.

The V gene is TRBV6-2 or TRBV6-3, the J gene TRBJ1-1; D call uncertain. The V end lost 2 bases, the J end lost 0 bases, and 16 bases lay between the germline ends. Germline V CDR1 and CDR2: MNHEY, SVGEGT. The CDR3 sequence is 17 residues long. CDR3 sequence: CASSYSPLKGLNTEAFF. CDR3 DNA sequence: TGTGCCAGCAGTTACAGCCCTCTCAAGGGATTGAACACTGAAGCTTTCTTT.

This clonotype was detected a few times. V usage is TRBV19 and J usage is TRBJ2-1; no clear D gene. Looked up from germline, CDR1 is LNHDA and CDR2 is SQIVND (reference sequence). This CDR3 is 14 amino acids long. V was shortened by 6 bases and J by 0 bases, with 9 bases between the two germline ends. The CDR3 region has the DNA TGTGCCAGTAGAAGCGAGAGCTCCTACAATGAGCAGTTCTTC. It codes for CASRSESSYNEQFF.

This clonotype showed up just a few times. The gene calls are TRBV12-3 or TRBV12-4 and TRBJ1-5; possible D gene TRBD1, 5 bases. Trimming stripped 3 bases from V and 5 bases from J, with 17 bases between. This CDR3 spans 16 amino acids. CDR3 bases: TGTGCCAGCAGTTTTCGTTATGGGAGGGGCGATCAGCCCCAGCATTTT. Its protein is CASSFRYGRGDQPQHF.

This rearrangement joins TRBV6-5 to TRBJ2-2, with 8 bases lining up with TRBD2. J gave up 10 bases and V 5 bases, and 6 bases lay outside the gene matches. The germline CDR1 and CDR2 sequences are MNHEY and SVGAGI. The CDR3 is 13 amino acids. The CDR3 sequence is CASSEGAGVELFF. The DNA of the CDR3 is TGTGCCAGCAGTGAAGGAGCGGGAGTGGAGCTGTTTTTT.

This clonotype came up a few times. The chain recombines TRBV20-1 with TRBJ1-2; 9 bases align to TRBD1. V lost 3 bases, J lost 3 bases, and 2 bases stayed unmatched. Germline-derived CDR1 and CDR2 are DFQATT and SNEGSKA (reference sequence). The CDR3 contains 13 residues. CDR3 nucleotides: TGCAGTGCTAGGGGGGACAGGGACTATGGCTACACCTTC. This encodes CSARGDRDYGYTF.

The sample holds a few counts of this clonotype. The genes are TRBV12-3 or TRBV12-4 and TRBJ1-1, with D possibly TRBD1 on 5 matching bases. This CDR3 comprises 16 residues. V lost 0 bases and J 5 bases, leaving 16 bases between the germline ends. The CDR3 reads CASSLALAGWGTEAFF. The DNA of the CDR3 is TGTGCCAGCAGTTTAGCGCTCGCAGGCTGGGGGACTGAAGCTTTCTTT.

In its sample, this clonotype was seen many times. The chain is built from TRBV12-3 or TRBV12-4 and TRBJ1-2, with a tentative D call TRBD1 (6 bases). This CDR3 spans 12 amino acids. Trimming removed 4 bases from V and 8 bases from J, with 11 bases in between. The chain's CDR3 is CASSSTRGGYTF. The DNA for the CDR3 is TGTGCCAGCAGTTCCACGAGGGGGGGCTACACCTTC.

The genes are TRBV20-1 and TRBJ1-4, with 7 bases aligning to TRBD1. CDR1 and CDR2 (germline): DFQATT, SNEGSKA (reference sequence). This CDR3 comprises 13 residues. V shed 3 bases, J shed 8 bases, and the junction held 6 bases outside the gene matches. Written as DNA, the CDR3 is TGCAGTGCTAGGACAGGGTTGGGAGAAAAACTGTTTTTT. It is translated as CSARTGLGEKLFF.

This clonotype was counted between two and nine times. The chain joins TRBV27 to TRBJ2-7, with D unresolved. The V end was cut by 3 bases, the J end by 4 bases, with 10 bases between. Germline CDR1 is MNHEY and CDR2 is SMNVEV (reference sequence). CDR3 length: 13 amino acids. This CDR3 is CASSLSRDYEQYF. As DNA, the CDR3 is TGTGCCAGCAGTTTGAGTAGGGATTACGAGCAGTACTTC.

The table lists this clonotype with a few counts. The rearrangement joins TRBV30 to TRBJ1-4; perhaps TRBD1 as D (5 bases). The CDR3 has 12 residues. CDR1 and CDR2 from the germline V gene are GTSNPN and SVGIG (reference sequence). Trimming stripped 2 bases from V and 7 bases from J, with 8 bases between. This CDR3 is CAWSLGGEKLFF. DNA of the CDR3: TGTGCCTGGAGTCTGGGGGGTGAAAAACTGTTTTTT.

The rearrangement uses TRBV2 and TRBJ2-7; possible D gene TRBD1, 6 bases. Germline V gene sequence: CDR1 SNHLY, CDR2 FYNNEI. The V end lost 7 bases, the J end lost 0 bases, and 16 bases lay between the germline ends. The CDR3 is made up of 15 amino acids. In DNA, the CDR3 is TGTGCCAGCAAGGGGGACGGCGGAATCTCCTACGAGCAGTACTTC. As protein: CASKGDGGISYEQYF.

Only a few counts were recorded for this clonotype. The rearrangement links TRBV20-1 to TRBJ2-5; TRBD1 aligns across 7 bases. This CDR3 has 13 amino acids. The ends lost 5 bases at V and 5 bases at J; junction bases unmatched: 8. CDR1 is DFQATT and CDR2 is SNEGSKA in the germline V gene (reference sequence). Here the CDR3 reads CSAGRDRGETQYF. The DNA of the CDR3 is TGCAGTGCTGGCCGGGACAGAGGGGAGACCCAGTACTTC.

Ten or more counts support this clonotype. The junction differs from germline at one of its ends, possibly a read error. This chain connects TRBV5-1 to TRBJ2-7, with 8 bases identical to TRBD2. The germline CDR1 and CDR2 sequences are SGHRS and YFSETQ. The CDR3 sequence is 12 residues long. The CDR3 loop reads CASSGSSYEQYF. DNA for the CDR3: TGTGCCAGCAGCGGGAGCTCCTACGAGCAGTACTTC.

The chain combines TRBV12-3 or TRBV12-4 with TRBJ2-7; 7 positions agree with TRBD2. CDR3 length: 14 residues. V lost 3 bases and J lost 4; bases outside the gene matches: 6. CDR3: CASSFWGGEYEQYF. The CDR3 DNA is TGTGCCAGCAGTTTTTGGGGGGGGGAATACGAGCAGTACTTC.

The rearrangement uses TRBV29-1 and TRBJ2-1; 7 nucleotides align to TRBD1. V gave up 6 bases and J gave up 3 bases; unmatched junction bases: 14. This CDR3 is built from 16 residues. CDR1 is SQVTM, CDR2 ANQGSEA, per germline. The CDR3 region is CSVAGTVPLGYNEQFF. In DNA form, the CDR3 reads TGCAGCGTGGCCGGGACAGTTCCTTTGGGCTACAATGAGCAGTTCTTC.

This clonotype has a count of ten or more. The chain recombines TRBV20-1 with TRBJ2-1; D assignment may be TRBD1 or TRBD2 (5 bases each). There are 11 residues in the CDR3. Germline V gene sequence: CDR1 DFQATT, CDR2 SNEGSKA (reference sequence). The V and J ends lost 5 bases and 12 bases respectively, with 14 bases between them. The CDR3 loop is CSAQSPGRQFF. The CDR3, as DNA: TGCAGTGCTCAATCCCCGGGACGGCAGTTCTTC.

This clonotype came up a few times. The V call is TRBV12-3 or TRBV12-4, the J call TRBJ2-3; 7 bases fit TRBD2. V dropped 3 bases and J dropped 3; count of bases not matched to a gene: 6. The CDR3 is 15 amino acids. CDR3 amino acids: CASSFVGGDTDTQYF. CDR3 sequence (DNA): TGTGCCAGCAGTTTCGTGGGGGGGGATACAGATACGCAGTATTTT.

This clonotype was seen a single time. This rearrangement joins TRBV5-6 to TRBJ2-1, with D possibly TRBD1 on 5 matching bases. The germline V gene has CDR1 SGHDT and CDR2 YYEEEE. V dropped 4 bases and J dropped 9 bases, with 14 bases sitting between them. The CDR3 has 13 residues. The CDR3 nucleotides are TGTGCCAGCAGCACTGGGGCCGGCTCTGAGCAGTTCTTC. Amino acids: CASSTGAGSEQFF.

In this sample, this clonotype turned up many times. V usage is TRBV12-3 or TRBV12-4 and J usage is TRBJ2-3; 7 bases agree with TRBD2. Trimming cost V 2 bases and J 2 bases; bases outside gene matches: 4. CDR3 length: 15 amino acids. The CDR3 DNA sequence: TGTGCCAGCAGTTTAAGTCTAGCGGTCACAGATACGCAGTATTTT. This codes for CASSLSLAVTDTQYF.

This rearrangement joins TRBV5-1 to TRBJ2-4; 7 bases line up with TRBD1. V lost 8 bases to trimming and J lost 1 base; unmatched junction nucleotides: 15. Germline V CDR1 and CDR2: SGHRS, YFSETQ. The CDR3 runs 17 residues. CDR3 protein: CARLPFTGTVAKNIQYF. The DNA for the CDR3 is TGCGCCAGATTACCATTTACCGGGACAGTCGCCAAAAACATTCAGTACTTC.

This rearrangement joins TRBV11-2 to TRBJ2-3; D gene unclear. Germline V gives CDR1 SGHAT, CDR2 FQNNGV. The V and J ends lost 0 bases and 1 base respectively, with 11 bases between them. The CDR3 length is 16 residues. This CDR3 reads CASSLDAWMGTDTQYF. The CDR3 nucleotides read TGTGCCAGCAGCTTAGACGCGTGGATGGGCACAGATACGCAGTATTTT.

The rearrangement links TRBV12-3 or TRBV12-4 to TRBJ2-7, with D hard to call. The CDR3 is 12 residues long. The V and J ends lost 5 bases and 2 bases respectively, with 7 bases between them. CDR3 bases: TGTGCCAGCAGTATACCGACCTACGAGCAGTACTTC. As protein: CASSIPTYEQYF.

This clonotype occurred a few times. The chain combines TRBV12-3 or TRBV12-4 with TRBJ1-1, with 8 bases identical to TRBD1. CDR3 size: 16 residues. V shed 6 bases and J 2 bases; nucleotides not matched to a gene: 11. As DNA, the CDR3 is TGTGCCAGCAGAGGACAGGGAGGGGGAAAAAACACTGAAGCTTTCTTT. Translating it yields CASRGQGGGKNTEAFF.